A selection of T cell receptor beta chains follows, all from one sample in a study of human T cells and chemical hapten exposure. Each CDR3 protein is one row after TCRdb ran MiXCR on the RACE reads. The data show about 380,000 distinct CDR3 sequences, nearly 6.5% seen once. The input for sequencing was whole blood, taken in connection with sensitization to the hapten diphenylcyclopropenone (DPC). Source of these receptors: a woman between 18 and 29 years old with alopecia areata. Some clones in this sample may be carry-over from other donors' samples. CDR3s include the opening cysteine and the closing phenylalanine or tryptophan. Fields, in order: J gene, D gene, clone size, V gene, CDR3 protein, CDR3 DNA. The D gene is left open where the match is weak. Rows give clone size only sometimes, using once, few, many, or a class for an expanded clone.

J: TRBJ2-5
D: TRBD2
size: NA
V: TRBV6-2/TRBV6-3
CDR3: CASRPSSGGPKTQYF
DNA: TGTGCCAGCAGACCATCTAGCGGGGGGCCGAAGACCCAGTACTTC

J: TRBJ1-1
D: TRBD1
size: many
V: TRBV3-1
CDR3: CASSQDRQGRATEAFF
DNA: TGTGCCAGCAGCCAAGATCGACAGGGGAGGGCCACTGAAGCTTTCTTT

J: TRBJ1-5
D: NA
size: few
V: TRBV10-3
CDR3: CAIREGDQPQHF
DNA: TGTGCCATCAGGGAAGGGGATCAGCCCCAGCATTTT

J: TRBJ2-7
D: NA
size: many
V: TRBV20-1
CDR3: CSARRDSYEQYF
DNA: TGCAGTGCTAGGCGGGACAGCTACGAGCAGTACTTC

J: TRBJ1-1
D: NA
size: many
V: TRBV12-3/TRBV12-4
CDR3: CASSFGQGQAFF
DNA: TGTGCCAGCAGTTTTGGTCAGGGGCAAGCTTTCTTT

J: TRBJ1-2
D: NA
size: few
V: TRBV5-1
CDR3: CASSLATSGAEGYTF
DNA: TGCGCCAGCAGCTTGGCCACGTCGGGGGCGGAAGGCTACACCTTC

J: TRBJ2-1
D: TRBD1
size: medium-sized
V: TRBV4-3
CDR3: CASSQDLQGDVPVAHNEQFF
DNA: TGCGCCAGCAGCCAAGATTTGCAGGGGGACGTTCCTGTTGCACACAATGAGCAGTTCTTC

J: TRBJ1-2
D: NA
size: many
V: TRBV6-5
CDR3: CASSYTGFSDYGYTF
DNA: TGTGCCAGCAGTTACACAGGTTTCTCCGACTATGGCTACACCTTC

J: TRBJ1-5
D: NA
size: many
V: TRBV6-2/TRBV6-3
CDR3: CASSDGSLYQPQHF
DNA: TGTGCCAGCTCCGATGGGAGCCTCTATCAGCCCCAGCATTTT

J: TRBJ2-2
D: NA
size: NA
V: TRBV9
CDR3: CASSALRNSDTGELFF
DNA: TGTGCCAGCAGCGCCCTCCGGAACAGCGACACCGGGGAGCTGTTTTTT

J: TRBJ1-2
D: NA
size: NA
V: TRBV6-4
CDR3: CASSADGYYGYTF
DNA: TGTGCCAGCAGCGCGGACGGATACTATGGCTACACCTTC

J: TRBJ1-1
D: NA
size: many
V: TRBV5-1
CDR3: CASSPKGISTEAFF
DNA: TGCGCCAGCAGTCCTAAGGGGATTAGCACTGAAGCTTTCTTT

J: TRBJ1-1
D: TRBD1
size: many
V: TRBV5-6
CDR3: CASSWDRGNTEAFF
DNA: TGTGCCAGCAGCTGGGACAGGGGGAACACTGAAGCTTTCTTT

J: TRBJ1-2
D: NA
size: many
V: TRBV7-2
CDR3: CASSLATVANYGYTF
DNA: TGTGCCAGCAGCTTAGCGACGGTAGCTAACTATGGCTACACCTTC

J: TRBJ1-6
D: NA
size: many
V: TRBV11-2
CDR3: CASSLVARDNSPLHF
DNA: TGTGCCAGCAGCTTAGTAGCTAGGGACAATTCACCCCTCCACTTT

J: TRBJ2-1
D: NA
size: many
V: TRBV3-1
CDR3: CASSQPQGNEQFF
DNA: TGTGCCAGCAGCCAGCCCCAGGGGAATGAGCAGTTCTTC

J: TRBJ2-2
D: TRBD1
size: few
V: TRBV15
CDR3: CATSMDRALGELFF
DNA: TGTGCCACCAGCATGGACAGGGCTTTAGGGGAGCTGTTTTTT

J: TRBJ1-1
D: NA
size: many
V: TRBV4-2
CDR3: CASSQRPTGQNTEAFF
DNA: TGTGCCAGCAGCCAAAGACCGACAGGACAGAACACTGAAGCTTTCTTT

J: TRBJ1-5
D: NA
size: NA
V: TRBV10-3
CDR3: CAISDRLSNQPQHF
DNA: TGTGCCATCAGTGACAGGCTTAGCAATCAGCCCCAGCATTTT

J: TRBJ1-1
D: NA
size: many
V: TRBV28
CDR3: CASRSQGLGAFF
DNA: TGTGCCAGCAGATCTCAGGGGCTCGGGGCTTTCTTT

J: TRBJ2-7
D: NA
size: few
V: TRBV6-5
CDR3: CASSRAYTDEQYF
DNA: TGTGCCAGCTCCCGGGCCTATACAGACGAGCAGTACTTC

J: TRBJ1-2
D: NA
size: many
V: TRBV27
CDR3: CASSSPPGGYTF
DNA: TGTGCCAGCAGTTCTCCCCCCGGTGGCTACACCTTC

J: TRBJ1-1
D: NA
size: NA
V: TRBV5-1
CDR3: CASSLRKGEGPNTEAFF
DNA: TGCGCCAGCAGCTTGAGGAAGGGGGAGGGTCCGAACACTGAAGCTTTCTTT

J: TRBJ1-1
D: NA
size: many
V: TRBV29-1
CDR3: CSVEVSGSTEAFF
DNA: TGCAGCGTTGAAGTTAGCGGGTCCACTGAAGCTTTCTTT

J: TRBJ1-5
D: NA
size: many
V: TRBV6-5
CDR3: CASSLFRGSEQPQHF
DNA: TGTGCCAGCAGTCTCTTCCGGGGTTCGGAACAGCCCCAGCATTTT

J: TRBJ1-2
D: NA
size: NA
V: TRBV29-1
CDR3: CSADGPYGYTF
DNA: TGCAGCGCAGATGGGCCCTATGGCTACACCTTC

J: TRBJ1-3
D: NA
size: few
V: TRBV6-6
CDR3: CASSYSILGNTIYF
DNA: TGTGCCAGCAGTTACAGCATTCTTGGAAACACCATATATTTT

J: TRBJ1-5
D: NA
size: few
V: TRBV7-2
CDR3: CASSLYNQPQHF
DNA: TGTGCCAGCAGCTTGTATAATCAGCCCCAGCATTTT

J: TRBJ1-1
D: NA
size: many
V: TRBV12-3/TRBV12-4
CDR3: CASSSGGIEAFF
DNA: TGTGCCAGCAGTTCGGGTGGGATAGAAGCTTTCTTT

J: TRBJ1-2
D: NA
size: many
V: TRBV12-5
CDR3: CASGQSNYGYTF
DNA: TGTGCTAGTGGCCAATCTAACTATGGCTACACCTTC

J: TRBJ2-2
D: NA
size: NA
V: TRBV7-2
CDR3: CASSLALILTGELFF
DNA: TGTGCCAGCAGCTTAGCGCTCATCCTAACAGGGGAGCTGTTTTTT

J: TRBJ1-6
D: NA
size: few
V: TRBV12-3/TRBV12-4
CDR3: CASSRRDKPSPLHF
DNA: TGTGCCAGCAGCCGAAGGGACAAACCCTCACCCCTCCACTTT

J: TRBJ2-1
D: NA
size: NA
V: TRBV29-1
CDR3: CSVETQINEQFF
DNA: TGCAGCGTTGAAACTCAGATCAATGAGCAGTTCTTC

J: TRBJ2-3
D: TRBD2
size: few
V: TRBV4-2
CDR3: CASSQVVRTSLTDTQYF
DNA: TGTGCCAGCAGCCAAGTGGTCCGGACTAGTCTAACAGATACGCAGTATTTT

J: TRBJ2-1
D: NA
size: once
V: TRBV5-5
CDR3: CASSLEVMGRGEQFF
DNA: TGTGCCAGCAGCTTGGAGGTTATGGGGCGCGGTGAGCAGTTCTTC

J: TRBJ1-1
D: TRBD1
size: few
V: TRBV28
CDR3: CASSLTGSEAFF
DNA: TGTGCCAGCAGTTTGACAGGGTCTGAAGCTTTCTTT

J: TRBJ2-4
D: TRBD2
size: few
V: TRBV29-1
CDR3: CSVEEERGASRPKNIQYF
DNA: TGCAGCGTTGAGGAGGAGCGGGGGGCTTCAAGACCTAAAAACATTCAGTACTTC

J: TRBJ1-6
D: NA
size: many
V: TRBV6-5
CDR3: CASRGSSNIYSPLHF
DNA: TGTGCCAGCAGAGGGTCGTCTAATATCTATTCACCCCTCCACTTT

J: TRBJ2-7
D: NA
size: NA
V: TRBV20-1
CDR3: CSARGLQVLGYSYEQYF
DNA: TGCAGTGCTAGAGGGCTTCAGGTTTTGGGATACTCCTACGAGCAGTACTTC

J: TRBJ2-7
D: NA
size: few
V: TRBV9
CDR3: CASSVEPDSPYEQYF
DNA: TGTGCCAGCAGCGTAGAACCCGATTCCCCCTACGAGCAGTACTTC

J: TRBJ2-3
D: TRBD1
size: NA
V: TRBV7-2
CDR3: CASSPGTGAPDTQYF
DNA: TGTGCCAGCAGCCCCGGGACAGGGGCCCCAGATACGCAGTATTTT

J: TRBJ2-5
D: NA
size: NA
V: TRBV27
CDR3: CASSPDWQETQYF
DNA: TGTGCCAGCAGTCCCGACTGGCAAGAGACCCAGTACTTC

J: TRBJ1-2
D: NA
size: many
V: TRBV12-3/TRBV12-4
CDR3: CATSRTADYGYTF
DNA: TGTGCCACCTCAAGGACGGCGGACTATGGCTACACCTTC

J: TRBJ1-4
D: TRBD1
size: few
V: TRBV7-9
CDR3: CASSLQGAGNEKLFF
DNA: TGTGCCAGCAGCCTTCAGGGGGCTGGTAATGAAAAACTGTTTTTT

J: TRBJ1-4
D: NA
size: NA
V: TRBV5-1
CDR3: CASSLGVQGDEKLFF
DNA: TGCGCCAGCAGCTTGGGTGTACAAGGAGATGAAAAACTGTTTTTT

J: TRBJ2-3
D: NA
size: many
V: TRBV3-1
CDR3: CASRSVDTQYF
DNA: TGTGCCAGCAGGTCGGTAGACACGCAGTATTTT

J: TRBJ1-5
D: NA
size: NA
V: TRBV3-1
CDR3: CASSQGLARDQPQHF
DNA: TGTGCCAGCAGCCAAGGGCTGGCGCGGGATCAGCCCCAGCATTTT

J: TRBJ1-1
D: TRBD1
size: few
V: TRBV7-6
CDR3: CASRKQGTDTEAFF
DNA: TGTGCCAGCAGGAAACAGGGGACGGACACTGAAGCTTTCTTT

J: TRBJ1-1
D: NA
size: many
V: TRBV2
CDR3: CASRGMTEAFF
DNA: TGTGCCAGCAGGGGTATGACTGAAGCTTTCTTT

J: TRBJ1-1
D: NA
size: many
V: TRBV2
CDR3: CASSPGHTEAFF
DNA: TGTGCCAGCAGTCCGGGCCATACTGAAGCTTTCTTT

J: TRBJ1-1
D: NA
size: many
V: TRBV4-2
CDR3: CASSQPGREDTEAFF
DNA: TGTGCCAGCAGCCAACCCGGCAGGGAGGACACTGAAGCTTTCTTT

J: TRBJ1-1
D: NA
size: NA
V: TRBV6-5
CDR3: CASTAAMNTEAFF
DNA: TGTGCCAGCACTGCAGCCATGAACACTGAAGCTTTCTTT

J: TRBJ2-3
D: TRBD2
size: NA
V: TRBV6-5
CDR3: CASRTSGGLDSTDTQYF
DNA: TGTGCCAGCCGCACCAGCGGGGGGCTAGATAGCACAGATACGCAGTATTTT

J: TRBJ1-1
D: NA
size: many
V: TRBV7-3
CDR3: CASSQLMVEAFF
DNA: TGTGCCAGCAGCCAATTAATGGTGGAAGCTTTCTTT

J: TRBJ2-5
D: TRBD1
size: few
V: TRBV18
CDR3: CASSLQTGLGETQYF
DNA: TGTGCCAGCTCACTCCAGACAGGGTTGGGAGAGACCCAGTACTTC

J: TRBJ1-5
D: NA
size: many
V: TRBV6-2/TRBV6-3
CDR3: CASSPHRPGAMAQPQHF
DNA: TGTGCCAGCAGTCCGCACAGGCCCGGGGCGATGGCTCAGCCCCAGCATTTT

J: TRBJ2-3
D: NA
size: many
V: TRBV6-4
CDR3: CASSVDGDHTDTQYF
DNA: TGTGCCAGCAGCGTGGACGGAGACCACACAGATACGCAGTATTTT

J: TRBJ1-1
D: TRBD1
size: NA
V: TRBV6-5
CDR3: CASSKDRVNTEAFF
DNA: TGTGCCAGCAGTAAGGACAGGGTTAACACTGAAGCTTTCTTT

J: TRBJ1-5
D: NA
size: NA
V: TRBV28
CDR3: CASRVFSNQPQHF
DNA: TGTGCCAGCAGGGTCTTTAGCAATCAGCCCCAGCATTTT